The 21 T cell receptor beta chains in this list originate from one sample, sequenced in a study of CD8+ T cells in alopecia areata. A sort of pooled cutaneous lymph node cells used CD4, CD8alpha, NKG2D, NKG2ACE and other stains. RNA extraction and reverse transcription yielded cDNA as sequencing template. Clones were sequenced by immunoSEQ multiplex PCR, and TCRdb holds only the in-frame ones, with some missing. Captured here are about 6,000 clones, none seen once; the top ten comprise 30% to 35%. The sample comprised CD8+ T cells sorted from a lymph node. The source of these receptors is a C3H/HeJ mouse with alopecia areata. Mouse strain MHC haplotype: H2-k.

A remark on this clone: Each gene name is a mouse one. The CDR3 is cut off 4 residues early in the read; its end comes from the germline J gene. The chain employs TRBV13-2 and TRBJ2-3, with TRBD1 matching 9 bases. There are 17 residues in the CDR3. Germline loops: CDR1 NNHNN, CDR2 SYGAGS (reference sequence). V dropped 0 bases and J dropped 0; count of bases not matched to a gene: 5. Incomplete CDR3 DNA: TGTGCCAGCGGTGATGCCGGGGACAGGGACAGTGCAGAA. Its translation: CASGDAGDRDSAE. The full-length CDR3 reads as CASGDAGDRDSAETLYF.

Many counts were recorded for this clone. The genes are named according to mouse. The read terminates 4 residues before the CDR3 end, so the remaining end is supplied by the germline J gene. J is TRBJ2-7 and V is TRBV1, with no clear D. Trimming pared 3 bases from V and 2 bases from J, leaving 5 bases between. The CDR3 runs 12 residues. Germline CDR1 is NSQYPW and CDR2 is LRSPGD (reference sequence). The CDR3 sequence is CTCSASAYEQYF. CDR3 bases read: TGCACCTGCAGTGCCTCAGCCTAT.

This clone has ten or more counts. The gene names here belong to mouse. Read data end 4 residues before the CDR3 end; the end is taken from the germline J gene. V is TRBV13-3 and J is TRBJ1-1, with D hard to call. The V end lost 1 base, the J end lost 0 bases, and 7 bases lay between the germline ends. The CDR3 runs 14 residues. The germline gives CDR1 NNHDY, CDR2 SYVADS. The part of the CDR3 DNA that was read is TGTGCCAGCAGTGATTCAGGCCCAAACACA. It is translated as CASSDSGPNT. The complete CDR3 sequence is CASSDSGPNTEVFF.

This clone was seen only a few times. Gene names and germline match the mouse. The CDR3 loop reads CASSSRTKQDTQYF. The part of the CDR3 DNA that was read is TGTGCCAGCAGTAGCCGGACAAAACAAGAC. J is TRBJ2-5 and V is TRBV19; maybe TRBD1 (5 bases). The read ends 4 residues shy of where the CDR3 ends; the end is completed using the germline J gene. This CDR3 is built from 14 residues. CDR1 and CDR2 (germline): FNHDT, SITEND (reference sequence). The V end lost 3 bases, the J end lost 3 bases, and 11 bases lay between the germline ends.

At least ten counts were recorded for this clone. Gene names and germline refer to mouse. Sequencing ends 4 residues short of the CDR3 end; the germline J gene provides the rest. This rearrangement joins TRBV13-1 to TRBJ2-7, with D maybe TRBD2 (6 bases). Germline V gene sequence: CDR1 NSHNY, CDR2 SYGAGN. This CDR3 is built from 13 residues. Partial CDR3 DNA: TGTGCCAGCAGTGGCCCCGGGGGGTAT. It is translated as CASSGPGGY. The whole CDR3 region reads CASSGPGGYEQYF.

This clone showed up just a few times. The genes are named according to mouse. CDR3 DNA (partial): TGTGCCAGCAGTGATGTGGGGGGAAAGGGAGAC. The encoded protein is CASSDVGGKGD. The full CDR3 reads CASSDVGGKGDTQYF. The rearrangement links TRBV13-3 to TRBJ2-5; TRBD2 agrees at 7 bases. From the germline J gene comes the end of the CDR3, since the read stops 4 residues before it. CDR3 length: 15 residues. Germline V lookup: CDR1 NNHDY, CDR2 SYVADS.

With regard to this clone: The genes are named according to mouse. The read terminates 4 residues before the CDR3 end, so the remaining end is supplied by the germline J gene. This chain joins TRBV13-1 and TRBJ2-1; TRBD2 agrees at 13 bases. The CDR3 has 16 amino acids. Germline V lookup: CDR1 NSHNY, CDR2 SYGAGN. The DNA read from the CDR3 is TGTGCCAGCAGTGAGCGGGACTGGGGGGGGAGGGCT. It encodes CASSERDWGGRA. The complete CDR3 reads CASSERDWGGRAEQFF.

In its sample, this clone was seen a few times. All gene names here are mouse names. Coverage ceases 4 residues before the CDR3 finishes, and the germline J gene fills in the end. J is TRBJ2-7 and V is TRBV13-2; 7 nucleotides align to TRBD2. The V gene end was trimmed by 3 bases and the J gene end by 0 bases; junction bases not matched to a gene: 3. Per germline, CDR1 NNHNN and CDR2 SYGAGS (reference sequence). There are 14 residues in the CDR3. The DNA read from the CDR3 is TGTGCCAGCGGTGGAACTGGGGACTCCTAT. Protein: CASGGTGDSY. The CDR3, in full, reads CASGGTGDSYEQYF.

As concerns this clone: Genes and germline come from the mouse. The read ends 4 residues before the CDR3 terminus; that terminus is restored from the germline J gene. The chain combines TRBV31 with TRBJ2-5, with TRBD1 identical over 10 bases. This CDR3 region has 14 residues. CDR1 is GKSSPN and CDR2 is SITVG in the germline V gene. Incomplete CDR3 DNA: TGTGCCTGGAGTCTGGGGACAGGGGTCGAC. It specifies CAWSLGTGVD. The whole CDR3 protein is CAWSLGTGVDTQYF.

This clone was seen ten or more times. Mouse gene names and germline throughout. The DNA ends 4 residues before the CDR3 does, and the rest of the CDR3 is filled in from the germline J gene. The chain recombines TRBV1 with TRBJ2-4; 10 bases align to TRBD2. The V gene's germline CDR1 is NSQYPW and CDR2 LRSPGD (reference sequence). V shed 0 bases and J 2 bases; nucleotides not matched to a gene: 5. This CDR3 comprises 17 residues. The CDR3 bases that were read are TGCACCTGCAGTGCAGATTCCTGGGGGGGCGATCAAAAC. Translation gives CTCSADSWGGDQN. The whole CDR3 protein is CTCSADSWGGDQNTLYF.

In its sample, this clone was seen many times. Germline and genes here are mouse. The CDR3 end is not reached by the read, which stops 4 residues before it; the germline J gene fills it in. The chain combines TRBV1 with TRBJ2-7; D perhaps matches TRBD1 (5 bases). The germline CDR1 and CDR2 sequences are NSQYPW and LRSPGD (reference sequence). The CDR3 is made up of 12 amino acids. CDR3 sequence reads: CTCSETAYEQYF. CDR3 DNA, as far as it was read: TGCACCTGCAGTGAGACAGCTTAT.

This clone has a count of ten or more. Germline and genes: mouse. The CDR3 end lies 4 residues beyond the end of the read and is filled in from the germline J gene. The chain combines TRBV14 with TRBJ2-7, with D possibly matching TRBD2 (6 bases). Per germline, CDR1 SGHDT and CDR2 FRDEAV. The CDR3 totals 13 residues. CDR3 sequence: CASSRVGEYEQYF. Partial CDR3 DNA: TGTGCCAGCAGTAGGGTGGGGGAGTAT.

The table lists this clone with a few counts. Any gene name here is a mouse gene name. From the germline J gene comes the end of the CDR3, since the read stops 4 residues before it. The V and J genes are TRBV31 and TRBJ2-5; 7 bases fit TRBD2. CDR3 length: 14 residues. CDR1 is GKSSPN, CDR2 SITVG, per germline. CDR3 in amino acids: CAWSLSGGPDTQYF. Partial CDR3 DNA: TGTGCCTGGAGTCTATCTGGGGGTCCAGAC.

As concerns this clone: The gene symbols are mouse symbols. Read coverage stops 4 residues before the CDR3 terminus; the germline J gene supplies the remainder. This sequence joins TRBV19 and TRBJ1-1; D is perhaps TRBD1 (5 bases). Trimming pared 2 bases from V and 0 bases from J, leaving 5 bases between. CDR3 length: 13 amino acids. Germline CDR1 and CDR2: FNHDT and SITEND (reference sequence). This CDR3 is CASSIRANTEVFF. CDR3 bases read: TGTGCCAGCAGTATCAGGGCAAACACA.

By proportion, this clone is medium-sized. Gene names follow the mouse nomenclature. This CDR3 is CASSMGQGQDTQYF. Incomplete CDR3 DNA: TGTGCTAGCAGTATGGGACAGGGGCAAGAC. V and J are TRBV17 and TRBJ2-5; 10 bases line up with TRBD1. The CDR3 is cut off 4 residues early in the read; its end comes from the germline J gene. Germline CDR1 reads MNHDT; CDR2 reads YYDKIL. Germline trimming cut 4 bases from V and 3 bases from J; bases unmatched to any gene: 1. The CDR3 has 14 amino acids. Variable domain in full (rest from reference TRBV17 and TRBJ2-5): DTTVKQNPRYKLARVGKPVNLICSQTMNHDTMYWYQKKPNQAPKLLLFYYDKILNREADTFEKFQSSRPNNSFCSLYIGSAGLEYSAMYLCASSMGQGQDTQYFGPGTRLLVL.

This clone was detected a few times. Gene names follow the mouse nomenclature. The DNA ends 4 residues before the CDR3 does, and the rest of the CDR3 is filled in from the germline J gene. This chain joins TRBV13-3 and TRBJ1-2, with 7 nucleotides matching TRBD1. The germline gives CDR1 NNHDY, CDR2 SYVADS. The ends lost 0 bases at V and 4 bases at J; junction bases unmatched: 0. The CDR3 consists of 13 residues. Partial CDR3 DNA: TGTGCCAGCAGTGATGGGACAGGCTCC. Translation: CASSDGTGS. The whole CDR3 sequence reads CASSDGTGSDYTF.

This clone has at least ten counts. Mouse germline and gene names are used. The read terminates 4 residues ahead of where the CDR3 ends, so the germline J gene completes it. This rearrangement joins TRBV29 to TRBJ2-3; maybe TRBD1 (5 bases). The CDR3 extends over 16 amino acids. Looked up from germline, CDR1 is MSHET and CDR2 is SYDVDS. V was cut by 6 bases and J by 0 bases, with 16 bases left in between. CDR3 DNA, as far as it was read: TGTGCTAGCAGCCAAACGACAGAACCTAGTGCAGAA. Protein sequence: CASSQTTEPSAE. The whole CDR3 protein reads CASSQTTEPSAETLYF.

This clone came up many times. Mouse names are used for the genes. Read data end 4 residues before the CDR3 end; the end is taken from the germline J gene. The rearrangement uses TRBV3 and TRBJ2-5; TRBD2 matches 9 bases. This CDR3 is built from 15 residues. Germline trimming cut 5 bases from V and 2 bases from J; bases unmatched to any gene: 5. Germline CDR1 is SNHLY and CDR2 is FYNGKV (reference sequence). This CDR3 is CASSQDWGRQDTQYF. The sequenced CDR3 bases are TGTGCCAGCAGCCAGGACTGGGGCCGCCAAGAC.

By share, this clone counts as medium-sized. Germline and genes: mouse. The read finishes 3 residues shy of the CDR3 end, and the germline J gene is used to complete it. The genes are TRBV17 and TRBJ1-6; TRBD1 aligns across 7 bases. TRBJ1-6 is identified as an open reading frame with a role that is uncertain. The CDR3 is 14 residues long. V was clipped by 1 base and J by 6 bases; unmatched bases: 0. Per germline, CDR1 MNHDT and CDR2 YYDKIL. CDR3 amino acids: CASSRGQGNSPLYF. The sequenced part of the CDR3 DNA is TGTGCTAGCAGTAGAGGACAGGGTAATTCGCCC.

Judged by abundance, this clone is medium-sized. Germline and genes here are mouse. The read ends 4 residues shy of where the CDR3 ends; the end is completed using the germline J gene. J is TRBJ2-7 and V is TRBV12-2, with D perhaps TRBD1 (6 bases). CDR1 is SGHLS, CDR2 HYDKME, per germline. The CDR3 sequence is 13 residues long. The covered CDR3 bases are TGTGCCAGCTCTCTCTACAGGGTTGAT. Its translation: CASSLYRVD. The CDR3, in full, reads CASSLYRVDEQYF.

About this clone itself: Gene names follow the mouse nomenclature. Read sequence stops 4 residues before the CDR3 end, and the germline J gene provides the missing end. The J gene is TRBJ2-7, the V gene TRBV13-2; possibly TRBD2 for D (6 bases). From germline, CDR1 is NNHNN and CDR2 SYGAGS (reference sequence). The CDR3 runs 14 residues. Trimming took off 0 bases at V and 0 bases at J, with 7 bases between the two ends. CDR3 amino acids: CASGDGGVSYEQYF. The CDR3 DNA, read in part, is TGTGCCAGCGGTGATGGGGGGGTCTCCTAT.